Following are 28 T cell receptor beta chains from one sample sequenced in a study of CD8+CD57+ T cells in acquired aplastic anemia. Using genomic DNA as the template, TCR beta VDJ and CDR3 profiling was carried out. TCRdb ran MiXCR on the reads and lists one entry per CDR3 protein. The sample records 250,000 to 350,000 distinct CDR3 sequences, 55% to 65% being singletons. The source material was sorted CD4+, CD8+, or CD8+CD57+ T cells (not recorded which) from PBMCs. The origin of the receptors is a human donor with severe aplastic anemia or a healthy control (not recorded which).

The rearrangement links TRBV6-1 to TRBJ1-1; D uncertain. Per germline, CDR1 MNHNS and CDR2 SASEGT. With 2 bases removed from V and 0 bases from J, the gap between germline ends came to 7 bases. The CDR3 contains 14 residues. The CDR3 nucleotides read TGTGCCAGCAGTGAAATTCTTATGAACACTGAAGCTTTCTTT. Its translation: CASSEILMNTEAFF.

This clonotype was observed at least ten times. The chain has TRBV6-5 and TRBJ1-6; D might be TRBD1 (6 bases). This CDR3 has 18 residues. Deletions cut 1 base from V and 7 bases from J, with 20 bases between. In germline, CDR1 is MNHEY, CDR2 SVGAGI. CDR3 coding DNA: TGTGCCAGCAGTTACTTGGACAGCCGTAGAGGGGACAATTCACCCCTCCACTTT. Translated, it gives CASSYLDSRRGDNSPLHF.

This sequence joins TRBV10-3 and TRBJ2-2; 8 bases align to TRBD2. Germline CDR1 ENHRY, CDR2 SYGVKD. V lost 8 bases and J lost 4; bases outside the gene matches: 15. The CDR3 sequence is 17 residues long. The CDR3 DNA reads as TGTGCCATCCAGAGCGGGAGCCAAGTATATAGCACCGGGGAGCTGTTTTTT. Protein product: CAIQSGSQVYSTGELFF.

This clonotype has only a few counts. Here the CDR3 reads CSVDPTSTDTQYF. CDR3 DNA sequence: TGCAGCGTTGACCCGACTAGCACAGATACGCAGTATTTT. V is TRBV29-1 and J is TRBJ2-3, with D uncertain. The germline V gene has CDR1 SQVTM and CDR2 ANQGSEA. V lost 3 bases, J lost 0 bases, and 7 bases lay in between. This CDR3 region has 13 residues.

CDR3 sequence (DNA): TGTGCCAGCAGTTTATTGGGGGGCGGAACCACAGATACGCAGTATTTT. Translated, it gives CASSLLGGGTTDTQYF. This chain joins TRBV27 and TRBJ2-3; D assignment may be TRBD1 or TRBD2 (6 bases each). Germline V lookup: CDR1 MNHEY, CDR2 SMNVEV (reference sequence). Trimming removed 1 base from V and 2 bases from J, with 13 bases in between. This CDR3 is 16 amino acids long.

The V and J genes are TRBV2 and TRBJ2-5; TRBD1 matches at 10 bases. The CDR3 is 15 residues long. Germline-derived CDR1 and CDR2 are SNHLY and FYNNEI. V was pared by 6 bases and J by 2 bases, with 6 bases of the junction left unmatched. The chain's CDR3 is CASRTTGQGQETQYF. CDR3 coding DNA: TGTGCCAGCAGGACAACGGGACAGGGGCAAGAGACCCAGTACTTC.

This clonotype has a count of ten or more. CDR3 loop: CASSPGNTIYF. CDR3 coding DNA: TGTGCCAGCTCCCCCGGAAACACCATATATTTT. This chain links TRBV14 with TRBJ1-3; D is unresolved. Trimming removed 8 bases at V and 4 bases at J, with 6 bases between. The CDR3 covers 11 residues. The V gene's germline CDR1 is SGHDN and CDR2 FVKESK.

The gene calls are TRBV20-1 and TRBJ1-1; D not certain. The CDR3 has 11 residues. From germline, CDR1 is DFQATT and CDR2 SNEGSKA (reference sequence). With 3 bases removed from V and 10 bases from J, the gap between germline ends came to 12 bases. This chain's CDR3 is CSASRTGGAFF. In DNA form, the CDR3 reads TGCAGTGCTAGTCGGACGGGTGGAGCTTTCTTT.

This rearrangement joins TRBV7-2 to TRBJ1-6; D gene unclear. Germline-derived CDR1 and CDR2 are SGHTA and FQGNSA. The CDR3 sequence is 19 residues long. Trimming pared 1 base from V and 9 bases from J, leaving 25 bases between. The CDR3 DNA follows: TGTGCCAGCAGCTTAGGCCAACATGTAAATCCCCTTATAGGTTCACCCCTCCACTTT. Amino acid sequence: CASSLGQHVNPLIGSPLHF.

This clonotype was detected ten times or more. The J gene is TRBJ1-2, the V gene TRBV10-3, with 7 bases matching TRBD1. The CDR3 is 13 amino acids. CDR1 and CDR2 from the germline V gene are ENHRY and SYGVKD. V lost 7 bases to trimming and J lost 3 bases; unmatched junction nucleotides: 5. In DNA form, the CDR3 reads TGTGCCATCACCCTCGACAGGGACTATGGCTACACCTTC. This encodes CAITLDRDYGYTF.

This chain joins TRBV5-8 and TRBJ1-2; 9 nucleotides align to TRBD1. The ends lost 4 bases at V and 7 bases at J; junction bases unmatched: 11. CDR1 is SGHTS and CDR2 is YDEGEE in the germline V gene. There are 15 residues in the CDR3. The CDR3, as DNA: TGTGCCAGCAGCAGAACGGGACAGGGCCTCGGTGGCTACACCTTC. It is translated as CASSRTGQGLGGYTF. Using reference TRBV5-8 and TRBJ1-2 for the parts outside the CDR3, the full variable domain is EAGVTQSPTHLIKTRGQQATLRCSPISGHTSVYWYQQALGLGLQFLLWYDEGEERNRGNFPPRFSGRQFPNYSSELNVNALELEDSALYLCASSRTGQGLGGYTFGSGTRLTVV.

This clonotype was detected a few times. V and J are TRBV20-1 and TRBJ1-5; D ambiguous. This CDR3 is 17 amino acids long. Trimming left V 3 bases short and J 5 bases short, with 23 bases between. Per germline, CDR1 DFQATT and CDR2 SNEGSKA (reference sequence). The DNA for the CDR3 is TGCAGTGCTAGCGCGGATGGCGACATTGCTTTAGATCAGCCCCAGCATTTT. Amino acid sequence: CSASADGDIALDQPQHF.

This clonotype has ten or more counts. This chain joins TRBV7-2 and TRBJ2-7, with D unclear. The CDR3 runs 13 residues. The ends were cut back, 2 bases at V and 7 bases at J, with 12 bases in the middle. Per the germline V gene, CDR1 is SGHTA and CDR2 is FQGNSA. CDR3 sequence reads: CASSLRASWEQYF. The CDR3 nucleotides are TGTGCCAGCAGCTTACGGGCATCGTGGGAGCAGTACTTC.

The rearrangement uses TRBV29-1 and TRBJ1-5; perhaps TRBD1 as D (6 bases). This CDR3 has 14 residues. In germline, CDR1 is SQVTM, CDR2 ANQGSEA. V was trimmed by 4 bases and J by 3 bases, leaving 13 bases between them. The CDR3 region is CSVVETGSNQPQHF. Written as DNA, the CDR3 is TGCAGCGTTGTAGAGACAGGCTCCAATCAGCCCCAGCATTTT.

This clonotype has at least ten counts. The genes are TRBV18 and TRBJ1-1, with D uncertain. This CDR3 is built from 14 residues. V was pared by 1 base and J by 4 bases, with 10 bases between. Germline V lookup: CDR1 KGHSH, CDR2 LQKENI. The CDR3, as DNA: TGTGCCAGCTCACCACGACAAGGACTCACTGAAGCTTTCTTT. As protein: CASSPRQGLTEAFF.

This clonotype was seen repeatedly, ten times or more. The CDR3 coding sequence is TGTGCCAGCAGCTTAGGCCTTCGGTCTACCAGTTCTGGGGAGACCCAGTACTTC. Encoded protein: CASSLGLRSTSSGETQYF. The genes are TRBV13 and TRBJ2-5; no definite D call. V lost 0 bases and J 5 bases, leaving 22 bases between the germline ends. Germline V gene data show CDR1 as PRHDT and CDR2 as FYEKMQ (reference sequence). The CDR3 runs to 18 residues.

The V gene is TRBV20-1, the J gene TRBJ2-1; D is possibly TRBD1 (6 bases). This CDR3 has 12 amino acids. V was cut by 1 base and J by 12 bases, with 13 bases left in between. Germline-derived CDR1 and CDR2 are DFQATT and SNEGSKA (reference sequence). As DNA, the CDR3 is TGCAGTGCTAGAGTAGGCAGGGGATGGCAGTTCTTC. It translates to CSARVGRGWQFF.

J is TRBJ2-7 and V is TRBV15; TRBD1 is a possible D gene (6 bases). The ends were cut back, 0 bases at V and 9 bases at J, with 18 bases in the middle. Germline CDR1 reads LNHNV; CDR2 reads YYDKDF (reference sequence). This CDR3 is built from 15 residues. The CDR3 DNA is TGTGCCACCAGCAGAGACTCAGGGGAGAGCGGCGGGCAGTACTTC. This translates into CATSRDSGESGGQYF.

This clonotype was seen a few times. Germline and junction disagree at one end, which may indicate a read error. This chain joins TRBV29-1 and TRBJ1-3; D is possibly TRBD1 (5 bases). The CDR3 contains 13 residues. The V gene's germline CDR1 is SQVTM and CDR2 ANQGSEA. As DNA, the CDR3 is TGCAGCGTTGGAATTGGGACTGGGAACACCATATATTTT. Its translation: CSVGIGTGNTIYF.

The rearrangement links TRBV10-1 to TRBJ1-2, with TRBD1 matching 8 bases. The CDR3 is 12 amino acids. Germline V gene lookup returns CDR1 WNHNN and CDR2 SYGVQD (reference sequence). J lost 4 bases, V lost 11 bases, and 6 bases had no gene match. The CDR3 is CAVDRGPYGYTF. As DNA, the CDR3 is TGCGCCGTCGACAGGGGTCCCTATGGCTACACCTTC.

The chain recombines TRBV6-5 with TRBJ2-5, with D perhaps matching TRBD1 (7 bases). Trimming removed 5 bases at V and 4 bases at J, with 14 bases between. The CDR3 consists of 14 residues. The germline gives CDR1 MNHEY, CDR2 SVGAGI. In nucleotides, the CDR3 is TGTGCCAGCAGTCTTCAGGGGGGTGCAGAGACCCAGTACTTC. Amino acid sequence: CASSLQGGAETQYF.

This chain connects TRBV2 to TRBJ2-5; 7 nucleotides match TRBD1. The CDR3 totals 13 residues. Germline trimming cut 5 bases from V and 5 bases from J; bases unmatched to any gene: 5. From germline, CDR1 is SNHLY and CDR2 FYNNEI. DNA for the CDR3: TGTGCCAGCAGTCACAGGGGTGGGGAGACCCAGTACTTC. It specifies CASSHRGGETQYF.

The chain uses TRBV19 and TRBJ2-3; D is possibly TRBD2 (5 bases). This CDR3 has 14 residues. Deletions cut 9 bases from V and 3 bases from J, with 16 bases between. The germline V gene encodes CDR1 LNHDA and CDR2 SQIVND (reference sequence). The CDR3: CASQIGLGTDTQYF. The CDR3 DNA reads TGTGCCAGCCAGATCGGACTGGGGACAGATACGCAGTATTTT.

This clonotype came up many times. This chain links TRBV19 with TRBJ2-4; no clear D gene. The CDR3 totals 19 residues. V gave up 0 bases and J gave up 1 base, with 19 bases separating them. Germline CDR1 reads LNHDA; CDR2 reads SQIVND (reference sequence). CDR3 loop: CASSIDARQGLRAKNIQYF. CDR3 nucleotide sequence: TGTGCCAGTAGTATAGACGCCCGACAAGGCCTTCGGGCCAAAAACATTCAGTACTTC.

The genes are TRBV7-3 and TRBJ2-3, with TRBD2 as a possible D gene (7 bases). In germline, CDR1 is SGHTA, CDR2 FQGTGA. There are 17 residues in the CDR3. Trimming pared 0 bases from V and 0 bases from J, leaving 13 bases between. This CDR3 reads CASSLTGGPPSTDTQYF. The CDR3 bases are TGTGCCAGCAGCTTAACGGGGGGGCCGCCTAGCACAGATACGCAGTATTTT.

This clonotype was recorded at least ten times. The chain couples TRBV5-1 to TRBJ1-2; D remains ambiguous. The CDR3 contains 14 residues. Trimming stripped 0 bases from V and 2 bases from J, with 8 bases between. CDR1 and CDR2 (germline): SGHRS, YFSETQ. The CDR3 sequence is CASSLAEGNYGYTF. DNA for the CDR3: TGCGCCAGCAGCTTGGCCGAGGGCAACTATGGCTACACCTTC.

This rearrangement joins TRBV2 to TRBJ1-6; possibly TRBD1 for D (6 bases). Trimming left V 1 base short and J 9 bases short, with 16 bases between. Germline CDR1 and CDR2: SNHLY and FYNNEI. This CDR3 is built from 16 residues. The CDR3 loop reads CASSEESGRGGSPLHF. The CDR3 nucleotides read TGTGCCAGCAGTGAAGAGTCTGGCAGGGGTGGTTCACCCCTCCACTTT.

The CDR3 spells CSARGYGYTF. As DNA, the CDR3 is TGCAGTGCTCGGGGGTATGGCTACACCTTC. This chain uses TRBV20-1 with TRBJ1-2, with D possibly matching TRBD1 (5 bases). This CDR3 is built from 10 residues. Germline V gene sequence: CDR1 DFQATT, CDR2 SNEGSKA (reference sequence). Trimming pared 5 bases from V and 5 bases from J, leaving 6 bases between.